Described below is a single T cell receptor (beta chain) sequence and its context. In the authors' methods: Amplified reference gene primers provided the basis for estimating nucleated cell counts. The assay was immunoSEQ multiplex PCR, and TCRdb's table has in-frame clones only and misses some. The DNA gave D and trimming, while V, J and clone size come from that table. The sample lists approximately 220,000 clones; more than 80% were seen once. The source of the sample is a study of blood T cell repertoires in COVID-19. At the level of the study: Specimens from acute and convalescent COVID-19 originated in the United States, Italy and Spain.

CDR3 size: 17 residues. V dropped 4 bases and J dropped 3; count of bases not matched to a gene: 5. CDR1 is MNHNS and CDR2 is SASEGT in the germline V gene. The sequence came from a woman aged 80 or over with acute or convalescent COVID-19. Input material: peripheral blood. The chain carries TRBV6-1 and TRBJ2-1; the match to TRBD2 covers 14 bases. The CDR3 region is CASSGRTSGGFYNEQFF. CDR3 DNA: TGTGCCAGCAGTGGACGGACTAGCGGGGGGTTCTACAATGAGCAGTTCTTC.